The T cell receptor beta chain described here comes from a study of T cell responses to AZD1222 COVID-19 vaccine. Study overall: Analysis merged second doses at about 4 or about 12 weeks.

From germline, CDR1 is SGHNT and CDR2 YENEEA. There are 14 residues in the CDR3. Losses at the gene ends were 5 bases for V and 9 bases for J; bases not matched to a gene: 6. Comments on this clone: Its antigen is not identified.

Clones were read by immunoSEQ multiplex PCR, and TCRdb kept only the in-frame ones, dropping some. This table holds 130,000 to 150,000 clones, 90% found once. Findings and caveats of the study: Just a handful of AZD1222 recipients were seropositive at baseline. White British people made up most donors, females outnumbered males, and clonal diversity was possibly underestimated.

This chain uses TRBV11-3 with TRBJ1-6; 8 nucleotides line up with TRBD1. The sequencing here drew on peripheral blood, taken on day 0 of AZD1222 vaccination. The TCR originated in an adult in good health. The CDR3 DNA follows: TGTGCCAGCAGCAAGGGACAGGACTTTTCACCCCTCCACTTT. This gives the protein CASSKGQDFSPLHF. Drawing the rest from reference TRBV11-3 and TRBJ1-6, the complete variable domain is EAGVVQSPRYKIIEKKQPVAFWCNPISGHNTLYWYLQNLGQGPELLIRYENEEAVDDSQLPKDRFSAERLKGVDSTLKIQPAELGDSAVYLCASSKGQDFSPLHFGNGTRLTVT.